The 3 T cell receptor beta chains below all came from one sample that was sequenced in a study of cytomegalovirus exposure and HLA in healthy donors. Primers for the PCR totalled 60 Vbeta and 13 Jbeta. This table comes from immunoSEQ multiplex PCR, and its TCRdb copy is limited to in-frame clones, with some not included. The repertoire has roughly 200,000 clones, 75% to 80% of them found once; the top ten carry roughly 14%. Sequences were obtained from PBMCs. These receptors were taken from a woman aged 25 to 39 in good health and CMV-seropositive.

V usage is TRBV4-1 and J usage is TRBJ2-2; D is possibly TRBD2 (6 bases). This CDR3 region has 15 residues. V was trimmed by 1 base and J by 8 bases, leaving 14 bases between them. CDR1 MGHRA and CDR2 YSYEKL come from the germline V gene. The CDR3 nucleotides are TGCGCCAGCAGCCAAGTGACGACTAGATATGGGGAGCTGTTTTTT. Protein product: CASSQVTTRYGELFF.

As DNA, the CDR3 is TGTGCCAGCAGTTCTCTAGGTGCCCCTTCATCCCAGCGTGGGACCCAGTACTTC. Its translation: CASSSLGAPSSQRGTQYF. V usage is TRBV11-2 and J usage is TRBJ2-5; D is undetermined. Per the germline V gene, CDR1 is SGHAT and CDR2 is FQNNGV. There are 18 residues in the CDR3. V lost 6 bases, J lost 7 bases, and 30 bases lay in between.

The chain has TRBV27 and TRBJ2-1, with 10 bases that match TRBD2. Trimming took 4 bases from V and 9 from J; bases not matched to a gene: 18. The CDR3 totals 18 residues. Germline V lookup: CDR1 MNHEY, CDR2 SMNVEV (reference sequence). The CDR3 DNA reads as TGTGCCAGCAGTTCTACAGGTTGGGGACTAGCGCACTCCACTGAGCAGTTCTTC. Protein sequence: CASSSTGWGLAHSTEQFF.